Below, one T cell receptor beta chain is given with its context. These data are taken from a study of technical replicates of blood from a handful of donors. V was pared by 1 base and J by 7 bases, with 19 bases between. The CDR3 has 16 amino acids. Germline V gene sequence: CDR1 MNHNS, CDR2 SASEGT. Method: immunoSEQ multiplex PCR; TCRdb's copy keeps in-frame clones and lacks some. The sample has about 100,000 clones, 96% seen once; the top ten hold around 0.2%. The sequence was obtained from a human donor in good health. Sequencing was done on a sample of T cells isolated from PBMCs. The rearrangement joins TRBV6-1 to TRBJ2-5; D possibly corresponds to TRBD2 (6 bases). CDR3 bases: TGTGCCAGCAGTGAAGGTCTTGGCCTAGCGAGGGGGACCCAGTACTTC. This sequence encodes CASSEGLGLARGTQYF.